These T cell receptor beta chains were read from a single sample in a study of blood T cell repertoires in COVID-19. TCRdb keeps only in-frame clones here, not all; method: immunoSEQ multiplex PCR. The sample lists some 200,000 clones, around 81% seen once, with 6.5% to 8.5% in the top ten. Sequenced sample: PBMCs or T cells enriched from blood (not recorded which). These receptors were collected from a woman in her thirties or forties with acute COVID-19. The CDR3 runs from the conserved cysteine through the conserved F or W. The order of the fields is J gene, D gene, V gene, clone size, CDR3 protein, CDR3 DNA. A D gene is named only where the DNA matches it firmly. Clone size is stated in some rows and not others, as once, few, many or a class when expanded.

j_call: TRBJ2-6
d_call: TRBD1
v_call: TRBV7-3
clone_size: .
cdr3_aa: CASSLTGGAGANVLTF
cdr3_nt: TGTGCCAGCAGCTTAACAGGGGGCGCTGGGGCCAACGTCCTGACTTTC

j_call: TRBJ1-2
d_call: TRBD1
v_call: TRBV30
clone_size: .
cdr3_aa: CAWSGTGNSYTF
cdr3_nt: TGTGCCTGGAGTGGGACAGGGAATAGCTACACCTTC

j_call: TRBJ2-3
d_call: TRBD2
v_call: TRBV5-1
clone_size: .
cdr3_aa: CASSADKTSGRGGTQYF
cdr3_nt: TGCGCCAGCAGCGCCGATAAAACTAGCGGGCGCGGGGGTACGCAGTATTTT

j_call: TRBJ2-7
d_call: TRBD1
v_call: TRBV9
clone_size: few
cdr3_aa: CVSSMSRDREGREQYF
cdr3_nt: TGTGTCAGCAGCATGAGCCGGGACAGGGAGGGTCGCGAGCAGTACTTC

j_call: TRBJ2-7
d_call: .
v_call: TRBV11-2
clone_size: .
cdr3_aa: CASSSLGQSSYEQYF
cdr3_nt: TGTGCCAGCAGCTCCCTGGGCCAAAGCTCCTACGAGCAGTACTTC

j_call: TRBJ1-3
d_call: .
v_call: TRBV9
clone_size: .
cdr3_aa: CASSVAQGNGNTIYF
cdr3_nt: TGTGCCAGCAGCGTAGCCCAGGGGAACGGAAACACCATATATTTT

j_call: TRBJ2-1
d_call: .
v_call: TRBV11-1
clone_size: .
cdr3_aa: CASSLAPAWASYNEQFF
cdr3_nt: TGTGCCAGCAGCTTAGCTCCGGCCTGGGCCTCCTACAATGAGCAGTTCTTC

j_call: TRBJ1-1
d_call: TRBD1
v_call: TRBV12-5
clone_size: .
cdr3_aa: CASGFGVEIQGGNTEAFF
cdr3_nt: TGTGCTAGTGGTTTCGGGGTCGAAATTCAGGGGGGCAACACTGAAGCTTTCTTT

j_call: TRBJ2-1
d_call: TRBD1
v_call: TRBV6-5
clone_size: .
cdr3_aa: CASSTRQGASHEQFF
cdr3_nt: TGTGCCAGCAGTACCCGACAGGGGGCGTCACATGAGCAGTTCTTC

j_call: TRBJ2-5
d_call: TRBD1
v_call: TRBV11-1
clone_size: .
cdr3_aa: CASSSPGQGEETQYF
cdr3_nt: TGTGCCAGCAGCTCCCCGGGACAGGGAGAAGAGACCCAGTACTTC

j_call: TRBJ2-5
d_call: TRBD2
v_call: TRBV5-4
clone_size: few
cdr3_aa: CASSLLAGQETQYF
cdr3_nt: TGTGCCAGCAGCTTACTAGCGGGTCAAGAGACCCAGTACTTC

j_call: TRBJ2-2
d_call: TRBD1
v_call: TRBV6-6
clone_size: .
cdr3_aa: CASSRDRTTTNTGELFF
cdr3_nt: TGTGCCAGCAGTCGGGACAGGACGACGACGAACACCGGGGAGCTGTTTTTT

j_call: TRBJ2-7
d_call: TRBD1
v_call: TRBV28
clone_size: .
cdr3_aa: CASRSGTVTYEQYF
cdr3_nt: TGTGCCAGCAGGTCCGGGACAGTGACCTACGAGCAGTACTTC

j_call: TRBJ1-5
d_call: TRBD1
v_call: TRBV6-1
clone_size: .
cdr3_aa: CASSERRSGTGSRWSNQPQHF
cdr3_nt: TGTGCCAGCAGTGAACGAAGAAGCGGGACAGGCTCTCGCTGGAGCAATCAGCCCCAGCATTTT

j_call: TRBJ2-1
d_call: .
v_call: TRBV7-8
clone_size: .
cdr3_aa: CASSLALGAEQFF
cdr3_nt: TGTGCCAGCAGCTTAGCGCTGGGAGCTGAGCAGTTCTTC

j_call: TRBJ1-5
d_call: .
v_call: TRBV7-9
clone_size: few
cdr3_aa: CASSLGLPNEQPQHF
cdr3_nt: TGTGCCAGCAGCTTAGGACTCCCTAATGAACAGCCCCAGCATTTT

j_call: TRBJ1-2
d_call: .
v_call: TRBV19
clone_size: .
cdr3_aa: CASSIGTNNYGYTF
cdr3_nt: TGTGCCAGTAGTATAGGGACAAATAACTATGGCTACACCTTC

j_call: TRBJ1-5
d_call: TRBD1
v_call: TRBV5-1
clone_size: few
cdr3_aa: CASSETGGSQPQHF
cdr3_nt: TGCGCCAGCAGTGAGACAGGGGGAAGTCAGCCCCAGCATTTT

j_call: TRBJ2-1
d_call: .
v_call: TRBV7-9
clone_size: .
cdr3_aa: CASRPKTSHNEQFF
cdr3_nt: TGTGCCAGCAGGCCTAAAACGTCCCACAATGAGCAGTTCTTC

j_call: TRBJ2-3
d_call: .
v_call: TRBV6-2/TRBV6-3
clone_size: .
cdr3_aa: CASSPGQRDTDTQYF
cdr3_nt: TGTGCCAGCAGTCCCGGACAGCGAGACACAGATACGCAGTATTTT

j_call: TRBJ1-6
d_call: .
v_call: TRBV5-4
clone_size: .
cdr3_aa: CASSLVNSPLHF
cdr3_nt: TGTGCCAGCAGCTTGGTAAATTCACCCCTCCACTTT

j_call: TRBJ2-3
d_call: .
v_call: TRBV20-1
clone_size: .
cdr3_aa: CSASEATSSTDTQYF
cdr3_nt: TGCAGTGCTAGTGAAGCGACCTCTAGCACAGATACGCAGTATTTT

j_call: TRBJ2-7
d_call: .
v_call: TRBV4-1
clone_size: .
cdr3_aa: CASSQDILAYEQYF
cdr3_nt: TGCGCCAGCAGCCAAGATATTCTAGCCTACGAGCAGTACTTC

j_call: TRBJ2-2
d_call: .
v_call: TRBV27
clone_size: .
cdr3_aa: CASSLRFRDTGELFF
cdr3_nt: TGTGCCAGCAGTCTACGATTCAGGGACACCGGGGAGCTGTTTTTT

j_call: TRBJ2-7
d_call: .
v_call: TRBV28
clone_size: .
cdr3_aa: CASQLLGGGPLDEQYF
cdr3_nt: TGTGCCAGCCAACTTCTAGGTGGGGGCCCCCTGGACGAGCAGTACTTC

j_call: TRBJ1-6
d_call: .
v_call: TRBV5-1
clone_size: .
cdr3_aa: CASSLAGTPNSPLHF
cdr3_nt: TGCGCCAGCAGCTTGGCCGGGACACCTAATTCACCCCTCCACTTT

j_call: TRBJ1-2
d_call: .
v_call: TRBV29-1
clone_size: .
cdr3_aa: CSVENDSYGYTF
cdr3_nt: TGCAGCGTTGAAAATGACAGCTATGGCTACACCTTC

j_call: TRBJ2-5
d_call: .
v_call: TRBV19
clone_size: once
cdr3_aa: CASSIAARVQETQYF
cdr3_nt: TGTGCCAGTAGTATAGCGGCCAGGGTCCAAGAGACCCAGTACTTC

j_call: TRBJ2-5
d_call: TRBD1
v_call: TRBV2
clone_size: .
cdr3_aa: CASSEAGTGQETQYF
cdr3_nt: TGTGCCAGCAGTGAAGCCGGGACAGGGCAAGAGACCCAGTACTTC

j_call: TRBJ2-1
d_call: TRBD2
v_call: TRBV11-3
clone_size: .
cdr3_aa: CASSLLAGETYNEQFF
cdr3_nt: TGTGCCAGCAGCTTACTGGCGGGAGAGACCTACAATGAGCAGTTCTTC

j_call: TRBJ1-1
d_call: .
v_call: TRBV11-2
clone_size: .
cdr3_aa: CASSGAQGKDTEAFF
cdr3_nt: TGTGCCAGCAGCGGCGCACAGGGTAAGGACACTGAAGCTTTCTTT

j_call: TRBJ2-7
d_call: TRBD2
v_call: TRBV7-2
clone_size: .
cdr3_aa: CATQGVAGDYEQYF
cdr3_nt: TGTGCCACCCAGGGAGTAGCGGGAGACTACGAGCAGTACTTC

j_call: TRBJ2-5
d_call: .
v_call: TRBV6-6
clone_size: .
cdr3_aa: CASSYSRLGETQYF
cdr3_nt: TGTGCCAGCAGTTACTCGAGACTTGGAGAGACCCAGTACTTC

j_call: TRBJ1-1
d_call: .
v_call: TRBV30
clone_size: .
cdr3_aa: CACTGFGGAFF
cdr3_nt: TGTGCCTGCACAGGGTTTGGGGGAGCTTTCTTT

j_call: TRBJ2-1
d_call: TRBD2
v_call: TRBV2
clone_size: .
cdr3_aa: CASRGGDGSYNEQFF
cdr3_nt: TGTGCCAGCAGGGGGGGGGACGGATCCTACAATGAGCAGTTCTTC

j_call: TRBJ1-2
d_call: TRBD1
v_call: TRBV6-4
clone_size: once
cdr3_aa: CASSESPGQGSYGYTF
cdr3_nt: TGTGCCAGCAGCGAATCCCCCGGACAGGGGTCCTATGGCTACACCTTC

j_call: TRBJ2-1
d_call: TRBD1
v_call: TRBV18
clone_size: .
cdr3_aa: CASSPMDRLSYNEQFF
cdr3_nt: TGTGCCAGCTCACCAATGGACAGGCTGTCCTACAATGAGCAGTTCTTC

j_call: TRBJ2-7
d_call: TRBD2
v_call: TRBV27
clone_size: .
cdr3_aa: CASSHLAGGHPEQYF
cdr3_nt: TGTGCCAGCAGCCATCTAGCGGGGGGGCACCCCGAGCAGTACTTC

j_call: TRBJ1-2
d_call: TRBD1
v_call: TRBV28
clone_size: .
cdr3_aa: CASSLGQKNYGYTF
cdr3_nt: TGTGCCAGCAGTTTGGGACAGAAGAACTATGGCTACACCTTC

j_call: TRBJ1-5
d_call: TRBD1
v_call: TRBV9
clone_size: .
cdr3_aa: CASSDTGTGGNQPQHF
cdr3_nt: TGTGCCAGCAGCGATACCGGGACAGGGGGCAATCAGCCCCAGCATTTT

j_call: TRBJ2-2
d_call: .
v_call: TRBV18
clone_size: few
cdr3_aa: CASSPPSNTGELFF
cdr3_nt: TGTGCCAGCTCACCACCGTCTAACACCGGGGAGCTGTTTTTT

j_call: TRBJ1-6
d_call: .
v_call: TRBV3-1/TRBV3-2
clone_size: .
cdr3_aa: CASSQAQGGNSPLHF
cdr3_nt: TGTGCCAGCAGCCAAGCCCAGGGTGGTAATTCACCCCTCCACTTT

j_call: TRBJ2-7
d_call: .
v_call: TRBV5-5
clone_size: .
cdr3_aa: CASRRTDEQYF
cdr3_nt: TGTGCCAGCAGACGGACAGACGAGCAGTACTTC

j_call: TRBJ1-1
d_call: .
v_call: TRBV3-1/TRBV3-2
clone_size: many
cdr3_aa: CASSPTGTEAFF
cdr3_nt: TGTGCCAGCAGCCCGACTGGAACTGAAGCTTTCTTT

j_call: TRBJ1-2
d_call: TRBD1
v_call: TRBV2
clone_size: .
cdr3_aa: CATKDRGVANYGYTF
cdr3_nt: TGTGCCACGAAGGACAGGGGCGTAGCTAACTATGGCTACACCTTC